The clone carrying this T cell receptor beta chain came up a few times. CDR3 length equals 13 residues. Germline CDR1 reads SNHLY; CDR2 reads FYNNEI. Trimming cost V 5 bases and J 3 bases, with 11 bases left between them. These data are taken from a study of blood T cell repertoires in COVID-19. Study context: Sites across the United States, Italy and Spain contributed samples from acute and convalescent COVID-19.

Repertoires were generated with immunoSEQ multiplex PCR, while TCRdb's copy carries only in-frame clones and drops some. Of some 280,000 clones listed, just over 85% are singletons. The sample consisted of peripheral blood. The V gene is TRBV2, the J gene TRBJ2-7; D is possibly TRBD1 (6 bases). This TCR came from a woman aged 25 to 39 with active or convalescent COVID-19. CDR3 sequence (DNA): TGTGCCAGCAGTTACAGGGTTGACTACGAGCAGTACTTC. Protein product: CASSYRVDYEQYF.